The clone carrying this T cell receptor beta chain was found a few times. Its antigen is still unknown. PCR involved 60 Vbeta and 13 Jbeta primers. Assay used: immunoSEQ multiplex PCR; TCRdb lists only in-frame clones, some missing. The repertoire holds about 170,000 clones, with over 60% as singletons. The sample is drawn from a study of cytomegalovirus exposure and HLA in healthy donors. Study as a whole: One earlier analysis, a look at around 170 million T cells, found roughly 120 million unique TCR beta sequences.

General study results and limits: An analysis that was carried out later associated 16,951 TCR beta sequences with HLA alleles at 0.05 false discovery rate.

There were likely unrecorded immune exposures, though donors were nominally healthy when sampled. Germline loops: CDR1 MNHEY, CDR2 SMNVEV (reference sequence). Deletions cut 2 bases from V and 10 bases from J, with 23 bases between. This CDR3 spans 16 amino acids. The sequence derives from a girl aged 5-17 years in good health and CMV-seronegative. Material for sequencing was PBMCs. This chain joins TRBV27 and TRBJ1-1; D unclear. The CDR3 DNA sequence: TGTGCCAGCAGTTTAGGGCCCCCGGACTTATTGCCTCTAGCTTTCTTT. Translated: CASSLGPPDLLPLAFF.